The 9 T cell receptor beta chains below all came from one sample that was sequenced in a study of blood T cells in healthy people across ages (dated by TCRdb to between 2015 and 2016). The library came from 5' RACE. TCRdb names Illumina HiSeq 2500 as the instrument used. A second PCR of roughly 7 to 11 cycles was performed with a sample-barcoded 5' primer and a J-beta primer mix. TCRdb ran its own pipeline on the public reads, namely fastp trimming at Q25 and MiXCR clone calling, and kept in-frame beta chains. CDR3 protein sequences are deduplicated, and each keeps its most common genes and DNA. In all, the sample holds roughly 800,000 distinct CDR3 sequences, and about 55% of those were seen once. Around 41% of the sample is in the top ten clones. Sequencing was carried out using blood. These receptors were collected from an elderly man in good health.

V is TRBV18 and J is TRBJ2-6; weak D call: TRBD2 (6 bases). The germline CDR1 and CDR2 sequences are KGHSH and LQKENI. This CDR3 region has 17 residues. Trimming removed 9 bases from V and 0 bases from J, with 18 bases in between. Written as DNA, the CDR3 is TGTGCCAGTCCGACGGCGGGAAGAAACTCTGGGGCCAACGTCCTGACTTTC. This codes for CASPTAGRNSGANVLTF. The entire variable domain, with the rest obtained from reference TRBV18 and TRBJ2-6, is as follows: NAGVMQNPRHLVRRRGQEARLRCSPMKGHSHVYWYRQLPEEGLKFMVYLQKENIIDESGMPKERFSAEFPKEGPSILRIQQVVRGDSAAYFCASPTAGRNSGANVLTFGAGSRLTVL.

The chain recombines TRBV18 with TRBJ2-3, with D perhaps TRBD2 (5 bases). Deletions cut 0 bases from V and 1 base from J, with 11 bases between. The germline V gene has CDR1 KGHSH and CDR2 LQKENI. The CDR3 extends over 16 amino acids. CDR3: CASSPPNARGTDTQYF. The CDR3 nucleotides are TGTGCCAGCTCACCACCGAACGCGAGGGGCACAGATACGCAGTATTTT.

The chain has TRBV20-1 and TRBJ2-7; D is possibly TRBD1 (6 bases). The CDR3 is 13 residues long. Germline V lookup: CDR1 DFQATT, CDR2 SNEGSKA (reference sequence). Deletions cut 3 bases from V and 3 bases from J, with 12 bases between. In DNA, the CDR3 is TGCAGTGCTAGCCAGGGGATTCGCTACGAGCAGTACTTC. It translates to CSASQGIRYEQYF.

This clonotype was seen only a few times. The chain joins TRBV5-1 to TRBJ2-1, with TRBD2 matching 12 bases. Per the germline V gene, CDR1 is SGHRS and CDR2 is YFSETQ. Trimming took 0 bases from V and 9 from J; bases not matched to a gene: 4. The CDR3 is 15 amino acids. The CDR3 DNA reads TGCGCCAGCAGCTTGGGACTAGCGGGAGCCCCTGAGCAGTTCTTC. Its protein is CASSLGLAGAPEQFF.

The rearrangement joins TRBV9 to TRBJ2-1; 7 bases align to TRBD1. CDR3 length equals 15 residues. The germline CDR1 and CDR2 sequences are SGDLS and YYNGEE. V shed 0 bases and J 8 bases; nucleotides not matched to a gene: 8. Here the CDR3 reads CASSVGGRGTDEQFF. CDR3 in DNA: TGTGCCAGCAGCGTAGGGGGCAGGGGGACGGATGAGCAGTTCTTC.

This clonotype has a handful of counts. The chain's CDR3 is CASSPTVNTEAFF. For the CDR3, the DNA is TGTGCCAGCAGTCCCACTGTGAACACTGAAGCTTTCTTT. The chain couples TRBV28 to TRBJ1-1; D remains ambiguous. Trimming removed 5 bases from V and 0 bases from J, with 7 bases in between. CDR1 and CDR2 (germline): MDHEN, SYDVKM. The CDR3 sequence is 13 residues long.

This rearrangement joins TRBV6-5 to TRBJ2-5, with a tentative D call TRBD1 (6 bases). V lost 0 bases to trimming and J lost 3 bases, with 11 bases between them. Looked up from germline, CDR1 is MNHEY and CDR2 is SVGAGI. This CDR3 is 15 amino acids long. This chain's CDR3 is CASSYSTGRKETQYF. The CDR3 bases are TGTGCCAGCAGTTACTCAACAGGGCGTAAAGAGACCCAGTACTTC.

The chain combines TRBV27 with TRBJ2-3, with 7 bases that match TRBD2. The CDR3 loop spans 16 amino acids. J gave up 14 bases and V 2 bases, and 19 bases lay outside the gene matches. Germline lookup yields CDR1 MNHEY and CDR2 SMNVEV (reference sequence). The CDR3 region has the DNA TGTGCCAGCAGTTTAAGCCGCCGCGGACTAGACAGATACGCGTATTTT. Translated: CASSLSRRGLDRYAYF.

The chain employs TRBV25-1 and TRBJ2-6, with TRBD2 as a possible D gene (6 bases). V dropped 2 bases and J dropped 2 bases, with 10 bases sitting between them. The germline gives CDR1 MGHDK, CDR2 SYGVNS. CDR3 length: 16 residues. As DNA, the CDR3 is TGTGCCAGCAGTGAAAGCGGGCTTGCTGGGGCCAACGTCCTGACTTTC. Its protein product is CASSESGLAGANVLTF. Drawing the rest from reference TRBV25-1 and TRBJ2-6, the complete variable domain is EADIYQTPRYLVIGTGKKITLECSQTMGHDKMYWYQQDPGMELHLIHYSYGVNSTEKGDLSSESTVSRIRTEHFPLTLESARPSHTSQYLCASSESGLAGANVLTFGAGSRLTVL.